The entry below gives a single T cell receptor beta chain sequence along with its context. The target antigen is unknown. This record comes from a study of T cells after posttransplantation cyclophosphamide. Study outcomes and limitations: Recipient CMV seropositivity and CMV reactivation strongly tracked TRB clonality. Blood and skin or GI T cell repertoires showed limited TRB overlap.

Sequencing was performed with immunoSEQ multiplex PCR; in TCRdb, only in-frame clones are kept and a portion is missing. The sample holds some 22,000 clones; 86% are singletons and the top ten take roughly 6.3%. V shed 4 bases, J shed 3 bases, and the junction held 9 bases outside the gene matches. From germline, CDR1 is LNHDA and CDR2 SQIVND (reference sequence). The length of the CDR3 is 17 residues. Sequencing was done on a sample of PBMCs. The V call is TRBV19, the J call TRBJ2-2, with 9 bases lining up with TRBD1. This sequence originates from a woman aged 60-70 years with a blood cancer, CMV-positive, and with a related stem cell donor. In DNA, the CDR3 is TGTGCCAGTAGTACCGGGACAGGGAGGGCGTACACCGGGGAGCTGTTTTTT. Amino acids: CASSTGTGRAYTGELFF.